Below are 14 T cell receptor beta chains sequenced from a single sample in a study of shared clonotypes between healthy human individuals. Here immunoSEQ multiplex PCR was the method, and the copy in TCRdb shows in-frame clones only, minus some. The sample records roughly 810,000 clones, around 96% being singletons. Naive CD8 cells, CD45RO-negative and positively selected for CCR7, excluded terminally differentiated effector memory CD45RA+ cells. Sequencing was performed on naive CD8+ T cells sorted from blood. Every receptor here comes from a man younger than 40 in good health.

Note on this clone: This sample includes further DNA sequences coding for the same CDR3. The chain joins TRBV19 to TRBJ2-1; no clear D. The CDR3 consists of 11 residues. Trimming pared 1 base from V and 6 bases from J, leaving 1 base between. Germline V gene data show CDR1 as LNHDA and CDR2 as SQIVND (reference sequence). CDR3 protein: CASSIANEQFF. For the CDR3, the DNA is TGTGCCAGTAGTATAGCCAATGAGCAGTTCTTC.

This clone was seen only once. This CDR3 is CASGFSGNEQFF. CDR3 in DNA: TGTGCTAGTGGTTTCTCGGGGAATGAGCAGTTCTTC. The chain recombines TRBV12-5 with TRBJ2-1, with a possible D match to TRBD2 (5 bases). Germline CDR1 LGHNT, CDR2 FRNRAP. CDR3 length: 12 residues. Trimming took 3 bases from V and 7 from J, leaving 7 bases between them.

The genes are TRBV13 and TRBJ2-3; TRBD2 matches 9 bases. Germline V CDR1 and CDR2: PRHDT, FYEKMQ (reference sequence). The CDR3 sequence is 16 residues long. V lost 0 bases and J lost 2; bases outside the gene matches: 3. In DNA, the CDR3 is TGTGCCAGCAGCTTAGGGCGGGAGGGCCCCACAGATACGCAGTATTTT. Protein sequence: CASSLGREGPTDTQYF.

This chain uses TRBV6-5 with TRBJ2-3, with 10 bases fitting TRBD1. CDR1 and CDR2 (germline): MNHEY, SVGAGI. This CDR3 region has 15 residues. J gave up 1 base and V 2 bases, and 0 bases lay outside the gene matches. The chain's CDR3 is CASSYGTGGTDTQYF. In DNA, the CDR3 is TGTGCCAGCAGTTACGGGACAGGGGGCACAGATACGCAGTATTTT.

V gene TRBV4-1 combines with J gene TRBJ2-7, with D maybe TRBD1 (6 bases). The CDR3 sequence is 14 residues long. Trimming removed 1 base from V and 4 bases from J, with 11 bases in between. The germline V gene encodes CDR1 MGHRA and CDR2 YSYEKL. The CDR3 DNA reads as TGCGCCAGCAGCCAAGGGACAGTCGGGTACGAGCAGTACTTC. This translates into CASSQGTVGYEQYF.

The rearrangement uses TRBV27 and TRBJ2-1, with TRBD2 matching over 7 bases. The CDR3 runs to 14 residues. Germline lookup yields CDR1 MNHEY and CDR2 SMNVEV (reference sequence). V lost 6 bases, J lost 0 bases, and 2 bases stayed unmatched. CDR3 DNA sequence: TGTGCCAGCAGAGCGGGGAACTCCTACAATGAGCAGTTCTTC. Its protein is CASRAGNSYNEQFF.

The rearrangement joins TRBV5-4 to TRBJ2-7, with 8 bases identical to TRBD2. The CDR3 totals 14 residues. Trimming took 0 bases from V and 2 from J; bases not matched to a gene: 1. The germline gives CDR1 SGHNT, CDR2 YYREEE (reference sequence). This CDR3 is CASSLGTSPYEQYF. The CDR3 bases are TGTGCCAGCAGCTTGGGGACTAGCCCCTACGAGCAGTACTTC.

J is TRBJ2-1 and V is TRBV28, with TRBD1 matching over 7 bases. V lost 3 bases, J lost 11 bases, and 7 bases stayed unmatched. CDR1 and CDR2 (germline): MDHEN, SYDVKM. The CDR3 runs to 13 residues. The CDR3 region is CASSFLQGQQQFF. In DNA form, the CDR3 reads TGTGCCAGCAGTTTCCTCCAGGGACAGCAGCAGTTCTTC.

V is TRBV5-4 and J is TRBJ2-7, with TRBD1 identical over 7 bases. Trimming removed 0 bases from V and 3 bases from J; junction bases left unmatched: 3. CDR3 length: 14 residues. Germline V gives CDR1 SGHNT, CDR2 YYREEE (reference sequence). CDR3 sequence: CASSLVDRDYEQYF. The DNA of the CDR3 is TGTGCCAGCAGCTTGGTCGACAGGGACTACGAGCAGTACTTC. Supplemented by reference TRBV5-4 and TRBJ2-7, the full variable domain reads ETGVTQSPTHLIKTRGQQVTLRCSSQSGHNTVSWYQQALGQGPQFIFQYYREEENGRGNFPPRFSGLQFPNYSSELNVNALELDDSALYLCASSLVDRDYEQYFGPGTRLTVT.

This chain joins TRBV27 and TRBJ2-1, with 8 bases matching TRBD2. Germline values: CDR1 MNHEY, CDR2 SMNVEV (reference sequence). The CDR3 loop spans 14 amino acids. Trimming cost V 4 bases and J 5 bases; bases outside gene matches: 4. The CDR3 loop reads CASSSWTSHNEQFF. The CDR3 DNA sequence: TGTGCCAGCAGTTCCTGGACTAGCCACAATGAGCAGTTCTTC.

This chain links TRBV5-4 with TRBJ2-7; 11 nucleotides match TRBD2. With 1 base clipped from V and 4 bases from J, the junction kept 4 bases outside the gene matches. The CDR3 is made up of 15 amino acids. CDR1 and CDR2 (germline): SGHNT, YYREEE (reference sequence). CDR3 nucleotide sequence: TGTGCCAGCAGCTTGCTAGCGGGAGGATTTTACGAGCAGTACTTC. This encodes CASSLLAGGFYEQYF.

This clone was observed once. The chain is built from TRBV28 and TRBJ2-2, with TRBD2 matching 8 bases. There are 15 residues in the CDR3. Trimming removed 6 bases from V and 1 base from J; junction bases left unmatched: 4. Germline CDR1 is MDHEN and CDR2 is SYDVKM. The CDR3 here is CASSLLAENTGELFF. The CDR3 DNA reads as TGTGCCAGCAGCCTACTAGCGGAGAACACCGGGGAGCTGTTTTTT.

This clone appeared a single time. This chain links TRBV4-2 with TRBJ2-7; no definite D call. Germline assignment: CDR1 LGHNA and CDR2 YNFKEQ. This CDR3 region has 14 residues. V was pared by 1 base and J by 7 bases, with 14 bases between. The CDR3 sequence is CASSQAGTSGEQYF. The CDR3 DNA reads TGTGCCAGCAGCCAAGCGGGTACCAGTGGGGAGCAGTACTTC.

The chain recombines TRBV6-6 with TRBJ2-1; D not certain. The CDR3 consists of 12 residues. Trimming left V 6 bases short and J 9 bases short, with 12 bases between. CDR1 and CDR2 (germline): MNHNY, SVGAGI (reference sequence). CDR3 nucleotide sequence: TGTGCCAGCAGCCCCTTTAAAGGTGAGCAGTTCTTC. Encoded protein: CASSPFKGEQFF.